These 32 T cell receptor beta chains were sequenced from one sample in a study of T cells in Graves' hyperthyroidism and ophthalmopathy. Researchers amplified the TCR beta CDR3 regions from RNA transcripts. An initial round of RT-PCR targeting the TCR CDR3 relied on the HTBI primer set. MiXCR, applied by TCRdb to the multiplex PCR reads, yields one record per CDR3 protein. Of under 300,000 distinct CDR3 sequences listed, roughly 22% are singletons. What was sequenced was blood. The receptor source for this set is a man younger than 40 with Graves' ophthalmopathy.

The J gene is TRBJ2-1, the V gene TRBV6-9; 13 bases agree with TRBD2. The germline CDR1 and CDR2 sequences are MNHGY and SVAAGI. The CDR3 runs to 15 residues. Trimming removed 3 bases from V and 10 bases from J; junction bases left unmatched: 6. In nucleotides, the CDR3 is TGTGCCAGCAGTTACGCTACTAGCGGGAGGGGAGAGCAGTTCTTC. Translating it yields CASSYATSGRGEQFF.

The chain employs TRBV5-5 and TRBJ2-7; 7 bases fit TRBD2. The CDR3 has 16 amino acids. Germline lookup yields CDR1 SGHKS and CDR2 YYEKEE (reference sequence). J was trimmed by 4 bases and V by 0 bases; bases with no gene match: 10. This chain's CDR3 is CASSLVKTSPLYEQYF. CDR3 DNA sequence: TGTGCCAGCAGCTTGGTCAAGACTAGCCCCCTATACGAGCAGTACTTC. Using reference TRBV5-5 and TRBJ2-7 for the parts outside the CDR3, the full variable domain is DAGVTQSPTHLIKTRGQQVTLRCSPISGHKSVSWYQQVLGQGPQFIFQYYEKEERGRGNFPDRFSARQFPNYSSELNVNALLLGDSALYLCASSLVKTSPLYEQYFGPGTRLTVT.

The CDR3 region has the DNA TGTGCCAGCAGCGGACAGGGGGGGACTCAGCCCCAGCATTTT. Amino acids: CASSGQGGTQPQHF. V is TRBV6-1 and J is TRBJ1-5, with 10 bases aligning to TRBD1. V gave up 6 bases and J gave up 6 bases; unmatched junction bases: 5. Germline CDR1 is MNHNS and CDR2 is SASEGT. CDR3 size: 14 residues.

Turning to this clonotype: A junction end diverges from the germline sequence, so it may reflect a read error. The V call is TRBV28, the J call TRBJ2-1; a possible D gene is TRBD1 (9 bases). Germline V gene data show CDR1 as MDHEN and CDR2 as SYDVKM. CDR3 size: 15 residues. In DNA form, the CDR3 reads TGTGCCGGCAGTTTGGTTAGCGGGACAGGGAATGAGCAGTTCTTC. Translating it yields CAGSLVSGTGNEQFF.

This clonotype was detected a few times. This chain connects TRBV20-1 to TRBJ1-5; no clear D. CDR1 is DFQATT and CDR2 is SNEGSKA in the germline V gene (reference sequence). Trimming cost V 3 bases and J 2 bases, with 5 bases left between them. The CDR3 contains 12 residues. The CDR3 reads CSASRGNQPQHF. DNA for the CDR3: TGCAGTGCTAGTCGCGGCAATCAGCCCCAGCATTTT.

This chain links TRBV30 with TRBJ1-1; tentatively, D is TRBD1 (5 bases). In germline, CDR1 is GTSNPN, CDR2 SVGIG (reference sequence). This CDR3 is built from 14 residues. V dropped 1 base and J dropped 4 bases, with 13 bases sitting between them. The CDR3 spells CAWSALGGGTEAFF. The CDR3 DNA sequence: TGTGCCTGGAGTGCCCTCGGGGGGGGCACTGAAGCTTTCTTT.

This clonotype was observed a few times. The chain couples TRBV6-2 or TRBV6-3 to TRBJ2-7, with 8 nucleotides matching TRBD1. J was trimmed by 7 bases and V by 4 bases; bases with no gene match: 3. Germline V gene lookup returns CDR1 MNHEY and CDR2 SVGEGT. The CDR3 is made up of 12 amino acids. CDR3 amino acids: CASSWDRWEQYF. CDR3 in DNA: TGTGCCAGCAGTTGGGACAGGTGGGAGCAGTACTTC.

This clonotype showed up just a few times. The chain combines TRBV9 with TRBJ2-7, with TRBD2 matching 7 bases. Germline V CDR1 and CDR2: SGDLS, YYNGEE. CDR3 length equals 15 residues. J gave up 0 bases and V 3 bases, and 6 bases lay outside the gene matches. The CDR3 loop reads CASSASSGLSYEQYF. Here the CDR3 DNA reads TGTGCCAGCAGCGCGTCTAGCGGTCTCTCCTACGAGCAGTACTTC.

This clonotype has just one count. The CDR3 ends on some other residue instead of the conserved phenylalanine or tryptophan, so this is likely a read error. The chain combines TRBV19 with TRBJ2-1; TRBD2 agrees at 8 bases. CDR1 and CDR2 (germline): LNHDA, SQIVND (reference sequence). This CDR3 has 16 residues. J gave up 2 bases and V 4 bases, and 7 bases lay outside the gene matches. The CDR3 DNA reads as TGTGCCAGTAGTAGAAAGCGGGAGCGCCCCTACAATGAGCAGTTCCTC. This sequence encodes CASSRKRERPYNEQFL.

Only a few counts were recorded for this clonotype. The rearrangement joins TRBV4-1 to TRBJ1-2, with D possibly matching TRBD1 (5 bases). The CDR3 contains 13 residues. CDR1 and CDR2 from the germline V gene are MGHRA and YSYEKL. Deletions cut 1 base from V and 4 bases from J, with 7 bases between. The CDR3 DNA sequence: TGCGCCAGCAGCCAAGGGCAGGGCTATGGCTACACCTTC. It specifies CASSQGQGYGYTF.

The rearrangement links TRBV10-3 to TRBJ2-5; TRBD2 agrees at 10 bases. Germline assignment: CDR1 ENHRY and CDR2 SYGVKD. Trimming cost V 4 bases and J 4 bases; bases outside gene matches: 15. This CDR3 has 18 amino acids. Written as DNA, the CDR3 is TGTGCCATCAGTGCGCTGATGGCTAGCGGGAGCGGCGGAGAGACCCAGTACTTC. It specifies CAISALMASGSGGETQYF.

Only a few counts were recorded for this clonotype. The chain employs TRBV7-3 and TRBJ2-2; D remains unclear. Trimming removed 2 bases from V and 1 base from J, with 8 bases in between. This CDR3 has 15 amino acids. Germline V gene sequence: CDR1 SGHTA, CDR2 FQGTGA. The CDR3 here is CASSLYSQNTGELFF. The DNA for the CDR3 is TGTGCCAGCAGCTTATATTCCCAGAACACCGGGGAGCTGTTTTTT.

This clonotype has just a few counts. The V call is TRBV12-3 or TRBV12-4, the J call TRBJ2-2; TRBD2 matches at 12 bases. V was clipped by 6 bases and J by 7 bases; unmatched bases: 6. CDR3 length equals 15 residues. For the CDR3, the DNA is TGTGCCAGCAGCCTAGCGGGAGGGGGAATCGGGGAGCTGTTTTTT. Residues: CASSLAGGGIGELFF.

This clonotype was detected many times. This rearrangement joins TRBV3-1 to TRBJ2-7; the D gene is possibly TRBD2 (6 bases). The CDR3 covers 13 residues. V lost 1 base and J 6 bases, leaving 10 bases between the germline ends. Per germline, CDR1 LGHDT and CDR2 YNNKEL (reference sequence). Here the CDR3 DNA reads TGTGCCAGCAGCCAAGTGGAGGGGCGCGAGCAGTACTTC. This translates into CASSQVEGREQYF.

This clonotype was picked up a small number of times. V and J are TRBV9 and TRBJ2-3; tentative D call: TRBD1 (6 bases). Per the germline V gene, CDR1 is SGDLS and CDR2 is YYNGEE. This CDR3 comprises 12 residues. With 3 bases removed from V and 7 bases from J, the gap between germline ends came to 9 bases. The CDR3 DNA reads as TGTGCCAGCAGCGCCCAGGGGTATACGCAGTATTTT. Translating gives CASSAQGYTQYF. The complete variable domain, with remaining parts taken from reference TRBV9 and TRBJ2-3, reads DSGVTQTPKHLITATGQRVTLRCSPRSGDLSVYWYQQSLDQGLQFLIQYYNGEERAKGNILERFSAQQFPDLHSELNLSSLELGDSALYFCASSAQGYTQYFGPGTRLTVL.

V is TRBV29-1 and J is TRBJ2-7; 10 bases match TRBD2. CDR1 and CDR2 (germline): SQVTM, ANQGSEA. V lost 5 bases, J lost 4 bases, and 5 bases stayed unmatched. The CDR3 runs 13 residues. The CDR3 region is CSVRASGSYEQYF. The DNA for the CDR3 is TGCAGCGTTAGGGCTAGCGGGAGTTACGAGCAGTACTTC.

This chain uses TRBV2 with TRBJ1-4, with D perhaps TRBD1 (5 bases). Trimming left V 7 bases short and J 2 bases short, with 5 bases between. Germline values: CDR1 SNHLY, CDR2 FYNNEI. The CDR3 sequence is 12 residues long. The CDR3 spells CASKGTNEKLFF. DNA of the CDR3: TGTGCCAGCAAGGGGACTAATGAAAAACTGTTTTTT.

This clonotype was observed a handful of times. The genes are TRBV30 and TRBJ1-4; no clear D. The CDR3 covers 13 residues. In germline, CDR1 is GTSNPN, CDR2 SVGIG (reference sequence). V was shortened by 0 bases and J by 8 bases, with 10 bases between the two germline ends. CDR3 sequence: CAWSVDTGEKLFF. CDR3 nucleotide sequence: TGTGCCTGGAGTGTTGACACGGGGGAAAAACTGTTTTTT.

The chain couples TRBV30 to TRBJ1-1; D might be TRBD1 (6 bases). With 0 bases removed from V and 1 base from J, the gap between germline ends came to 15 bases. The CDR3 totals 16 residues. Germline V gives CDR1 GTSNPN, CDR2 SVGIG (reference sequence). CDR3 in DNA: TGTGCCTGGAGTGTGGGGGACACCCTACCGAACACTGAAGCTTTCTTT. As protein: CAWSVGDTLPNTEAFF.

J is TRBJ2-4 and V is TRBV7-6; 11 bases align to TRBD1. Germline assignment: CDR1 SGHVS and CDR2 FNYEAQ. Germline trimming cut 5 bases from V and 6 bases from J; bases unmatched to any gene: 3. The CDR3 covers 14 residues. The CDR3: CASSTGTGGNIQYF. The CDR3 region has the DNA TGTGCCAGCAGCACCGGGACAGGGGGAAACATTCAGTACTTC.

The rearrangement links TRBV10-3 to TRBJ2-3; 9 bases agree with TRBD2. J gave up 6 bases and V 0 bases, and 13 bases lay outside the gene matches. The germline gives CDR1 ENHRY, CDR2 SYGVKD. This CDR3 has 18 amino acids. DNA for the CDR3: TGTGCCATCAGTGAGTCCGTGTCTAGCGGGACCCCAAGGGATACGCAGTATTTT. Translated: CAISESVSSGTPRDTQYF.

This clonotype was detected many times. The chain links TRBV30 to TRBJ1-1; no reliable D call. The germline CDR1 and CDR2 sequences are GTSNPN and SVGIG (reference sequence). Trimming left V 1 base short and J 1 base short, with 10 bases between. The CDR3 is 14 residues long. CDR3 protein: CAWSGGWGNTEAFF. Written as DNA, the CDR3 is TGTGCCTGGAGTGGCGGATGGGGGAACACTGAAGCTTTCTTT.

V gene TRBV11-1 combines with J gene TRBJ2-3, with TRBD2 identical over 8 bases. The CDR3 contains 16 residues. The ends lost 6 bases at V and 4 bases at J; junction bases unmatched: 12. The V gene's germline CDR1 is SGHAT and CDR2 FQDESV (reference sequence). Here the CDR3 reads CASSYSSSGEPDTQYF. The CDR3 DNA is TGTGCCAGCAGTTACTCGAGTAGCGGGGAACCAGATACGCAGTATTTT. Looking up the rest from reference TRBV11-1 and TRBJ2-3 gives the full variable domain: EAEVAQSPRYKITEKSQAVAFWCDPISGHATLYWYRQILGQGPELLVQFQDESVVDDSQLPKDRFSAERLKGVDSTLKIQPAELGDSAMYLCASSYSSSGEPDTQYFGPGTRLTVL.

This clonotype was seen repeatedly, ten times or more. The chain employs TRBV28 and TRBJ2-5; 7 bases fit TRBD2. CDR3 size: 17 residues. Trimming took 2 bases from V and 4 from J; bases not matched to a gene: 13. Germline V gene lookup returns CDR1 MDHEN and CDR2 SYDVKM. This CDR3 is CASSLTVAGTSLETQYF. In nucleotides, the CDR3 is TGTGCCAGCAGTTTAACGGTAGCGGGCACCTCCCTAGAGACCCAGTACTTC.

CDR3 nucleotide sequence: TGTGCCAGCAGCCTGACGGGGTATACTGAAGCTTTCTTT. Protein: CASSLTGYTEAFF. The chain is built from TRBV12-3 or TRBV12-4 and TRBJ1-1, with D uncertain. The CDR3 is made up of 13 amino acids. Trimming shortened V by 6 bases and J by 5 bases, and 13 bases separated the two germline ends.

This clonotype was observed a handful of times. V is TRBV6-1 and J is TRBJ1-2, with 10 bases lining up with TRBD1. J lost 4 bases, V lost 5 bases, and 7 bases had no gene match. Germline values: CDR1 MNHNS, CDR2 SASEGT. The CDR3 runs to 15 residues. The CDR3 region has the DNA TGTGCCAGCAGTATAGACAGGGGGCTGAGCTATGGCTACACCTTC. Amino acids: CASSIDRGLSYGYTF.

V is TRBV28 and J is TRBJ2-1, with D possibly matching TRBD2 (6 bases). The germline V gene encodes CDR1 MDHEN and CDR2 SYDVKM. This CDR3 is built from 11 residues. With 5 bases removed from V and 10 bases from J, the gap between germline ends came to 9 bases. The CDR3 coding sequence is TGTGCCAGCAGTCCGGAGGGGGAGCAGTTCTTC. It codes for CASSPEGEQFF.

As regards this clonotype: At one boundary the junction diverges from the germline segment, which might be a read error. The chain carries TRBV19 and TRBJ1-5, with D unclear. This CDR3 has 15 residues. The germline gives CDR1 LNHDA, CDR2 SQIVND (reference sequence). CDR3 protein: CASRIGIYSNQPQHF. In DNA, the CDR3 is TGTGCCAGTAGAATAGGGATCTATAGCAATCAGCCCCAGCATTTT.

The chain carries TRBV14 and TRBJ1-1, with D unresolved. V was pared by 0 bases and J by 0 bases, with 8 bases between. This CDR3 contains 15 residues. CDR1 is SGHDN and CDR2 is FVKESK in the germline V gene. CDR3 in DNA: TGTGCCAGCAGCCAAGAGTGGCGCCTGAACACTGAAGCTTTCTTT. This sequence encodes CASSQEWRLNTEAFF.

This clonotype has a count of ten or more. The CDR3 bases are TGCAGTGCTCTAGACGGACTAGCGGAGTCGGGAACTAACATTCAGTACTTC. This encodes CSALDGLAESGTNIQYF. The genes are TRBV20-1 and TRBJ2-4; 10 bases line up with TRBD2. CDR1 and CDR2 (germline): DFQATT, SNEGSKA (reference sequence). V was pared by 5 bases and J by 7 bases, with 17 bases of the junction left unmatched. This CDR3 is built from 17 residues.

This clonotype was seen repeatedly, ten times or more. The chain couples TRBV28 to TRBJ1-1; 7 nucleotides line up with TRBD1. With V trimmed by 7 bases and J by 6 bases, 8 bases remained unmatched. Germline V gene data show CDR1 as MDHEN and CDR2 as SYDVKM. The CDR3 length is 13 residues. CDR3 loop: CASINRGYAEAFF. In nucleotides, the CDR3 is TGTGCCAGCATTAACAGGGGCTATGCTGAAGCTTTCTTT. The full variable domain, rest sourced from reference TRBV28 and TRBJ1-1, is DVKVTQSSRYLVKRTGEKVFLECVQDMDHENMFWYRQDPGLGLRLIYFSYDVKMKEKGDIPEGYSVSREKKERFSLILESASTNQTSMYLCASINRGYAEAFFGQGTRLTVV.

This clonotype was counted a few times. The chain joins TRBV5-1 to TRBJ1-1; D is possibly TRBD1 (6 bases). The germline V gene encodes CDR1 SGHRS and CDR2 YFSETQ. The CDR3 contains 16 residues. The V end lost 5 bases, the J end lost 0 bases, and 17 bases lay between the germline ends. The CDR3 DNA reads TGCGCCAGCAGTCCAGGGGCAGCCCCCATGAACACTGAAGCTTTCTTT. Translating it yields CASSPGAAPMNTEAFF.